One and the same sample provided the 18 T cell receptor beta chains below, sequenced in a study of shared clonotypes between healthy human individuals. In the naive CD8 group, cells lacked CD45RO and were positively selected for CCR7, so terminally differentiated effector memory CD45RA+ cells were left out. Assay used: immunoSEQ multiplex PCR; TCRdb lists only in-frame clones, some missing. The top ten clones hold roughly 22% of a sample with about 680,000 clones, around 90% of them seen once. Material: naive CD8+ T cells sorted from blood. Every receptor here comes from a young man in good health.

The chain has TRBV5-8 and TRBJ2-1, with D unclear. Germline CDR1 and CDR2: SGHTS and YDEGEE. The germline V and J ends were trimmed by 10 bases and 3 bases, with 14 bases remaining between them. The CDR3 is made up of 13 amino acids. Here the CDR3 reads CAARNRDYNEQFF. The CDR3 coding sequence is TGTGCCGCGAGGAATAGGGACTACAATGAGCAGTTCTTC.

J is TRBJ2-1 and V is TRBV28; the D gene is possibly TRBD2 (6 bases). Trimming took 6 bases from V and 10 from J, leaving 16 bases between them. Germline assignment: CDR1 MDHEN and CDR2 SYDVKM. The CDR3 has 13 residues. The CDR3 DNA follows: TGTGCCAGCAGGCCTCCCCGACTAGGCGAGCAGTTCTTC. Its protein product is CASRPPRLGEQFF.

This chain connects TRBV27 to TRBJ2-1; TRBD1 matches at 8 bases. J was trimmed by 6 bases and V by 7 bases; bases with no gene match: 8. The germline V gene has CDR1 MNHEY and CDR2 SMNVEV (reference sequence). The CDR3 length is 14 residues. The CDR3 coding sequence is TGTGCCAGCACCTTGGGGACAGGAGGCAATGAGCAGTTCTTC. This sequence encodes CASTLGTGGNEQFF.

The chain combines TRBV27 with TRBJ2-7, with 7 bases fitting TRBD1. The J segment lost 3 bases and the V segment lost 10 bases, leaving 12 bases of the junction unmatched. There are 14 residues in the CDR3. Per germline, CDR1 MNHEY and CDR2 SMNVEV (reference sequence). Here the CDR3 reads CATQGTSPLYEQYF. In nucleotides, the CDR3 is TGTGCCACACAGGGGACCTCTCCTCTCTACGAGCAGTACTTC.

In the case of this clone: Other nucleotide sequences in the sample specify the same CDR3. The CDR3 reads CASSLLAGNNEQFF. CDR3 nucleotides: TGTGCCAGCAGCTTACTAGCCGGGAACAATGAGCAGTTCTTC. This sequence joins TRBV11-2 and TRBJ2-1; a weak D match, TRBD2 (5 bases). This CDR3 contains 14 residues. The germline V and J ends were trimmed by 2 bases and 5 bases, with 10 bases remaining between them. Germline V CDR1 and CDR2: SGHAT, FQNNGV.

This chain uses TRBV7-2 with TRBJ2-7, with 14 positions matching TRBD2. The CDR3 is 15 amino acids. Looked up from germline, CDR1 is SGHTA and CDR2 is FQGNSA. J was trimmed by 2 bases and V by 5 bases; bases with no gene match: 2. CDR3 nucleotides: TGTGCCAGCAGCGAGGGACTAGCGGGAGCCTACGAGCAGTACTTC. It yields the protein CASSEGLAGAYEQYF.

This chain connects TRBV9 to TRBJ2-7; a weak D match, TRBD2 (5 bases). Per the germline V gene, CDR1 is SGDLS and CDR2 is YYNGEE. The CDR3 loop spans 15 amino acids. Between the trimmed V and J ends, which lost 4 bases and 2 bases, there was a span of 16 bases. DNA of the CDR3: TGTGCCAGCAGCCCCTTGGCGGGCTCAGCCTACGAGCAGTACTTC. This encodes CASSPLAGSAYEQYF.

V usage is TRBV6-1 and J usage is TRBJ2-5, with 11 bases that match TRBD2. The V and J ends lost 6 bases and 3 bases, in that order; junction bases with no gene match: 9. CDR3 length: 16 amino acids. Germline values: CDR1 MNHNS, CDR2 SASEGT. CDR3 protein: CASRETGLADEETQYF. CDR3 nucleotides: TGTGCCAGCAGGGAAACGGGACTAGCGGACGAAGAGACCCAGTACTTC.

This clone was counted a few times. This specimen includes other DNA sequences encoding the same CDR3. V and J are TRBV2 and TRBJ2-7, with D uncertain. The CDR3 totals 12 residues. Germline V gene lookup returns CDR1 SNHLY and CDR2 FYNNEI. Trimming stripped 6 bases from V and 2 bases from J, with 8 bases between. The CDR3 sequence is CASRGRAYEQYF. The CDR3 nucleotides read TGTGCCAGCAGAGGACGGGCCTACGAGCAGTACTTC.

The rearrangement links TRBV5-4 to TRBJ2-7; 10 bases agree with TRBD1. Losses at the gene ends were 1 base for V and 4 bases for J; bases not matched to a gene: 8. Germline lookup yields CDR1 SGHNT and CDR2 YYREEE (reference sequence). There are 16 residues in the CDR3. The CDR3 reads CASSLSRTGGVYEQYF. CDR3 in DNA: TGTGCCAGCAGCTTGAGTAGGACAGGGGGAGTGTACGAGCAGTACTTC.

Only one count was recorded for this clone. The same CDR3 also results from other DNA sequences found in this sample. The chain carries TRBV6-5 and TRBJ1-5, with unresolved D. Looked up from germline, CDR1 is MNHEY and CDR2 is SVGAGI. CDR3 size: 13 residues. Trimming cost V 2 bases and J 6 bases, with 8 bases left between them. The CDR3 DNA follows: TGTGCCAGCAGTTACAGCGGTTCTCAGCCCCAGCATTTT. The encoded protein is CASSYSGSQPQHF.

This sequence joins TRBV28 and TRBJ2-1, with a weak D call TRBD2 (5 bases). Germline CDR1 MDHEN, CDR2 SYDVKM. The germline V and J ends were trimmed by 2 bases and 2 bases, with 7 bases remaining between them. CDR3 length: 14 amino acids. The CDR3 sequence is CASSLAEAYNEQFF. In DNA form, the CDR3 reads TGTGCCAGCAGTTTAGCGGAGGCCTACAATGAGCAGTTCTTC.

This clone was found a few times. The J gene is TRBJ2-5, the V gene TRBV7-9; TRBD1 aligns across 8 bases. The CDR3 has 12 residues. V shed 5 bases and J 14 bases; nucleotides not matched to a gene: 10. Germline lookup yields CDR1 SEHNR and CDR2 FQNEAQ (reference sequence). The CDR3 DNA follows: TGTGCCAGCAGCACGACAGGGGATGGTTGTTACTTC. It specifies CASSTTGDGCYF.

V usage is TRBV20-1 and J usage is TRBJ1-2; D gene ambiguous. V shed 3 bases and J shed 4 bases, with 6 bases lying between them. The CDR3 totals 11 residues. Germline CDR1 DFQATT, CDR2 SNEGSKA (reference sequence). The CDR3 DNA sequence: TGCAGTGCTAGGGACTCCTATGGCTACACCTTC. As protein: CSARDSYGYTF.

This clone appeared once. The chain uses TRBV4-3 and TRBJ2-1; 10 bases are a match to TRBD2. J gave up 0 bases and V 0 bases, and 8 bases lay outside the gene matches. CDR1 and CDR2 from the germline V gene are LGHNA and YSLEER. This CDR3 has 19 residues. The CDR3 bases are TGCGCCAGCAGCCAAGAGGCCGGGACTAGCGTACTCTCCTACAATGAGCAGTTCTTC. Its protein product is CASSQEAGTSVLSYNEQFF.

The chain is built from TRBV7-9 and TRBJ2-7; D unresolved. The V and J ends lost 5 bases and 3 bases respectively, with 20 bases between them. The CDR3 consists of 16 residues. Per the germline V gene, CDR1 is SEHNR and CDR2 is FQNEAQ (reference sequence). CDR3 DNA: TGTGCCAGCAGCCGCTCCCTGGGCTCCGGCGGCTACGAGCAGTACTTC. Its translation: CASSRSLGSGGYEQYF.

The chain links TRBV19 to TRBJ1-1; D perhaps matches TRBD1 (5 bases). V gave up 7 bases and J gave up 0 bases, with 18 bases separating them. This CDR3 region has 16 residues. From germline, CDR1 is LNHDA and CDR2 SQIVND (reference sequence). CDR3 sequence reads: CASIFAAGTMNTEAFF. DNA of the CDR3: TGTGCCAGTATCTTCGCGGCAGGGACCATGAACACTGAAGCTTTCTTT.

The V call is TRBV13, the J call TRBJ1-1, with TRBD1 as a possible D gene (6 bases). This CDR3 is built from 16 residues. Germline-derived CDR1 and CDR2 are PRHDT and FYEKMQ (reference sequence). Trimming took off 0 bases at V and 11 bases at J, with 22 bases between the two ends. For the CDR3, the DNA is TGTGCCAGCAGCTTAGGTCCAGGGACAAGGAACGTGGCCGCTTTCTTT. Its protein is CASSLGPGTRNVAAFF.